These 26 T cell receptor beta chains came from one sample sequenced in a study of spatial heterogeneity in lung cancer. MiXCR, run by TCRdb on the 5' RACE reads, gives a single entry per CDR3 protein. This sample carries roughly 48,000 distinct CDR3 sequences, less than 5.5% of them seen once, and the ten largest clones take around 10%. Time point indicated: sample taken at primary tumor resection. Sequenced material: PBMCs, taken at surgery. The receptors here all came from a male donor with early-stage non-small cell lung cancer.

This clonotype was observed many times. The chain employs TRBV10-2 and TRBJ2-1, with 7 nucleotides matching TRBD1. Per the germline V gene, CDR1 is WSHSY and CDR2 is SAAADI. The J segment lost 4 bases and the V segment lost 10 bases, leaving 4 bases of the junction unmatched. The CDR3 is made up of 12 amino acids. CDR3 sequence: CATSDRYNEQFF. DNA for the CDR3: TGCGCCACCTCGGACAGGTACAATGAGCAGTTCTTC.

This clonotype has at least ten counts. J is TRBJ2-2 and V is TRBV28, with a possible D match to TRBD2 (5 bases). V lost 8 bases, J lost 2 bases, and 12 bases lay in between. This CDR3 region has 14 residues. The germline CDR1 and CDR2 sequences are MDHEN and SYDVKM. CDR3 in amino acids: CASGPTGNTGELFF. CDR3 sequence (DNA): TGTGCCAGCGGCCCGACGGGAAACACCGGGGAGCTGTTTTTT.

At least ten counts were recorded for this clonotype. This chain uses TRBV5-4 with TRBJ2-3, with TRBD2 matching over 8 bases. The CDR3 covers 16 residues. Looked up from germline, CDR1 is SGHNT and CDR2 is YYREEE (reference sequence). J gave up 6 bases and V 0 bases, and 9 bases lay outside the gene matches. The CDR3 spells CASSLASGSRSDTQYF. The DNA for the CDR3 is TGTGCCAGCAGCTTGGCTAGCGGGTCCAGGTCCGATACGCAGTATTTT.

This clonotype was observed many times. The V gene is TRBV29-1, the J gene TRBJ2-7; 7 nucleotides agree with TRBD2. CDR3 length equals 14 residues. Losses at the gene ends were 5 bases for V and 0 bases for J; bases not matched to a gene: 7. In germline, CDR1 is SQVTM, CDR2 ANQGSEA. This CDR3 reads CSVRAGASSYEQYF. The CDR3 coding sequence is TGCAGCGTTCGGGCGGGAGCGAGCTCCTACGAGCAGTACTTC.

This clonotype was seen many times. This CDR3 is CASSPGTGETQYF. CDR3 in DNA: TGCGCCAGCAGCCCCGGGACAGGAGAGACCCAGTACTTC. The rearrangement links TRBV5-1 to TRBJ2-5; 8 positions match TRBD1. The CDR3 totals 13 residues. Germline V gene lookup returns CDR1 SGHRS and CDR2 YFSETQ. After removal of 4 bases from V and 4 bases from J, the junction contained 3 bases not matched to a gene.

This clonotype was counted ten times or more. The V call is TRBV5-1, the J call TRBJ2-3; no clear D gene. CDR3 length: 15 residues. Germline V lookup: CDR1 SGHRS, CDR2 YFSETQ. Between the trimmed V and J ends, which lost 3 bases and 0 bases, there was a span of 11 bases. CDR3 DNA: TGCGCCAGCAGCTATCTAGATGCTAGCACAGATACGCAGTATTTT. Protein sequence: CASSYLDASTDTQYF.

At least ten counts were recorded for this clonotype. The chain recombines TRBV20-1 with TRBJ2-3; D might be TRBD2 (6 bases). Trimming shortened V by 3 bases and J by 1 base, and 11 bases separated the two germline ends. Germline V CDR1 and CDR2: DFQATT, SNEGSKA (reference sequence). CDR3 length: 14 amino acids. The CDR3 bases are TGCAGTGCTAGCGGGAGTTTTGGCACAGATACGCAGTATTTT. This sequence encodes CSASGSFGTDTQYF.

There are many counts of this clonotype. The J gene is TRBJ2-7, the V gene TRBV6-2 or TRBV6-3, with 9 bases fitting TRBD1. The CDR3 spans 14 residues. Germline values: CDR1 MNHEY, CDR2 SVGEGT. Trimming cost V 2 bases and J 3 bases; bases outside gene matches: 2. The CDR3 here is CASSYGTGNYEQYF. The CDR3 DNA follows: TGTGCCAGCAGTTACGGGACAGGGAACTACGAGCAGTACTTC.

This clonotype was detected many times. The V call is TRBV7-2, the J call TRBJ2-2; no clear D. This CDR3 is built from 13 residues. Germline values: CDR1 SGHTA, CDR2 FQGNSA. Trimming pared 3 bases from V and 4 bases from J, leaving 6 bases between. CDR3 residues: CASSFRVTGELFF. CDR3 nucleotides: TGTGCCAGCAGCTTCCGGGTCACCGGGGAGCTGTTTTTT.

This clonotype was counted between two and nine times. The chain carries TRBV10-3 and TRBJ2-6; D remains unclear. This CDR3 is 15 amino acids long. With 3 bases removed from V and 0 bases from J, the gap between germline ends came to 6 bases. CDR1 is ENHRY and CDR2 is SYGVKD in the germline V gene. The CDR3 spells CAISDSLSGANVLTF. CDR3 nucleotide sequence: TGTGCCATCAGTGACTCGCTCTCTGGGGCCAACGTCCTGACTTTC.

Many counts were recorded for this clonotype. The chain links TRBV7-2 to TRBJ1-1; D ambiguous. Trimming cost V 1 base and J 4 bases, with 4 bases left between them. Germline V gives CDR1 SGHTA, CDR2 FQGNSA. This CDR3 spans 12 amino acids. The CDR3 protein is CASSLDFTEAFF. CDR3 coding DNA: TGTGCCAGCAGCTTAGACTTCACTGAAGCTTTCTTT.

This clonotype was found a few times. This sequence joins TRBV7-2 and TRBJ2-1; D is possibly TRBD1 or TRBD2 (5 bases each). Between the trimmed V and J ends, which lost 5 bases and 4 bases, there was a span of 15 bases. The germline V gene has CDR1 SGHTA and CDR2 FQGNSA. CDR3 length: 15 amino acids. In DNA form, the CDR3 reads TGTGCCAGCAGCCCCCGGGGACCAATATACAATGAGCAGTTCTTC. Translation gives CASSPRGPIYNEQFF.

This clonotype was counted many times. The CDR3, as DNA: TGCGCCTCACCCCCTAGCTACAATGAGCAGTTCTTC. Protein sequence: CASPPSYNEQFF. The genes are TRBV5-1 and TRBJ2-1, with no clear D. V was pared by 10 bases and J by 3 bases, with 11 bases between. In germline, CDR1 is SGHRS, CDR2 YFSETQ. This CDR3 spans 12 amino acids.

This clonotype was seen repeatedly, ten times or more. The rearrangement links TRBV6-1 to TRBJ2-7; TRBD2 might be the D (6 bases). Per the germline V gene, CDR1 is MNHNS and CDR2 is SASEGT. V lost 1 base, J lost 5 bases, and 15 bases lay in between. The CDR3 runs 15 residues. The DNA of the CDR3 is TGTGCCAGCAGTGAAGTCGGGGGTGGACGTGACGAGCAGTACTTC. Amino acid sequence: CASSEVGGGRDEQYF.

This clonotype was recorded many times. This sequence joins TRBV30 and TRBJ2-1; D is uncertain. From germline, CDR1 is GTSNPN and CDR2 SVGIG (reference sequence). The CDR3 has 14 residues. V dropped 0 bases and J dropped 10 bases, with 16 bases sitting between them. For the CDR3, the DNA is TGTGCCTGGAGTGTCCCTGGCAGCATTAGCGAGCAGTTCTTC. Translation gives CAWSVPGSISEQFF.

This clonotype came up many times. The chain employs TRBV6-2 or TRBV6-3 and TRBJ2-7; 7 nucleotides match TRBD2. Looked up from germline, CDR1 is MNHEY and CDR2 is SVGEGT. CDR3 length equals 17 residues. The trim removed 7 bases at V and 3 bases at J, leaving 18 bases unmatched. The CDR3 coding sequence is TGTGCCAGCACCACGCGCTTGGGCGCGGGAGCGATCTACGAGCAGTACTTC. Its protein product is CASTTRLGAGAIYEQYF.

This clonotype was seen repeatedly, ten times or more. The chain has TRBV5-1 and TRBJ2-5; 7 positions agree with TRBD1. CDR3 length equals 14 residues. J gave up 4 bases and V 2 bases, and 5 bases lay outside the gene matches. Germline V gene data show CDR1 as SGHRS and CDR2 as YFSETQ. The DNA of the CDR3 is TGCGCCAGCAGCTTACCAAACAGGGGAGAGACCCAGTACTTC. It codes for CASSLPNRGETQYF.

This clonotype was picked up many times. V gene TRBV7-2 combines with J gene TRBJ1-6; 7 bases agree with TRBD1. The V and J ends lost 5 bases and 9 bases, in that order; junction bases with no gene match: 10. This CDR3 is built from 15 residues. Germline assignment: CDR1 SGHTA and CDR2 FQGNSA. The CDR3 spells CASSPPGGFGSPLHF. The DNA for the CDR3 is TGTGCCAGCAGCCCACCAGGGGGTTTCGGTTCACCCCTCCACTTT.

This clonotype was counted ten times or more. This rearrangement joins TRBV30 to TRBJ2-5; TRBD2 matches at 13 bases. There are 16 residues in the CDR3. Germline V CDR1 and CDR2: GTSNPN, SVGIG (reference sequence). V was pared by 4 bases and J by 5 bases, with 10 bases of the junction left unmatched. The CDR3 loop reads CAWTTGTSGVGETQYF. The CDR3 DNA reads as TGTGCCTGGACTACGGGGACTAGCGGGGTGGGGGAGACCCAGTACTTC. Together with reference TRBV30 and TRBJ2-5, the CDR3 gives the full variable domain: SQTIHQWPATLVQPVGSPLSLECTVEGTSNPNLYWYRQAAGRGLQLLFYSVGIGQISSEVPQNLSASRPQDRQFILSSKKLLLSDSGFYLCAWTTGTSGVGETQYFGPGTRLLVL.

The chain is built from TRBV27 and TRBJ2-5, with 10 nucleotides matching TRBD2. The germline gives CDR1 MNHEY, CDR2 SMNVEV (reference sequence). With V trimmed by 5 bases and J by 5 bases, 8 bases remained unmatched. The CDR3 is 15 residues long. The CDR3 region has the DNA TGTGCCAGCAGTCCCCGGGTAGCGGGAGGTGAGACCCAGTACTTC. Amino acid sequence: CASSPRVAGGETQYF.

This clonotype was found many times. The chain joins TRBV24-1 to TRBJ2-2; D is unclear. Germline CDR1 is KGHDR and CDR2 is SFDVKD. V shed 7 bases and J shed 5 bases, with 7 bases lying between them. The CDR3 runs 12 residues. This CDR3 is CATSRRTGELFF. The CDR3 nucleotides read TGTGCCACCAGCCGGCGGACCGGGGAGCTGTTTTTT.

This clonotype was observed many times. The V gene is TRBV6-2 or TRBV6-3, the J gene TRBJ2-5, with 7 bases fitting TRBD2. The CDR3 is 14 amino acids. Germline assignment: CDR1 MNHEY and CDR2 SVGEGT. With 4 bases clipped from V and 3 bases from J, the junction kept 5 bases outside the gene matches. CDR3 nucleotides: TGTGCCAGCAGTTCCAGCGGGAAAAAAGAGACCCAGTACTTC. Amino acid sequence: CASSSSGKKETQYF.

Comments on this clonotype: A much larger clonotype is one base distant, so this may be a read error. The chain carries TRBV7-9 and TRBJ1-4; D is unresolved. Germline-derived CDR1 and CDR2 are SEHNR and FQNEAQ (reference sequence). Trimming left V 5 bases short and J 8 bases short, with 15 bases between. The CDR3 length is 14 residues. The DNA for the CDR3 is TGTGCCAGCAGCCAAGTGGCGCGAACCGAAAAACTGTTTTTT. It is translated as CASSQVARTEKLFF.

This clonotype was picked up many times. This rearrangement joins TRBV11-3 to TRBJ2-3; 10 nucleotides match TRBD2. This CDR3 comprises 17 residues. Germline V lookup: CDR1 SGHNT, CDR2 YENEEA. V trimming: 4 bases; J trimming: 2 bases; junction bases outside the gene matches: 9. Here the CDR3 DNA reads TGTGCCAGCAGCTCAAGGACTAGCGGAACTCTCACAGATACGCAGTATTTT. It yields the protein CASSSRTSGTLTDTQYF.

This clonotype showed up many times. The chain has TRBV11-2 and TRBJ2-7; D perhaps matches TRBD2 (5 bases). Per germline, CDR1 SGHAT and CDR2 FQNNGV. The length of the CDR3 is 13 residues. Trimming took off 5 bases at V and 6 bases at J, with 14 bases between the two ends. This chain's CDR3 is CASSVGERGEQYF. The CDR3 bases are TGTGCCAGCAGCGTGGGCGAACGGGGCGAGCAGTACTTC.

This clonotype has a count of ten or more. V and J are TRBV20-1 and TRBJ2-1; 7 positions agree with TRBD2. Germline CDR1 DFQATT, CDR2 SNEGSKA (reference sequence). The CDR3 is made up of 14 amino acids. The ends lost 3 bases at V and 5 bases at J; junction bases unmatched: 7. The CDR3 bases are TGCAGTGCTAGTTCAACTAGCGCTAACAATGAGCAGTTCTTC. Protein sequence: CSASSTSANNEQFF.